The 18 T cell receptor beta chains listed next were all sequenced from one sample in a study of neoadjuvant nivolumab and ipilimumab in lung cancer. Measured with immunoSEQ multiplex PCR; TCRdb has only the in-frame clones, and not every one. Of 25,000 to 30,000 clones in the sample, around 76% were seen once. The sample here was tumor tissue, taken after neoadjuvant nivolumab, alone or with ipilimumab, at or shortly before surgery. These receptors all stem from an adult with non-small cell lung cancer.

The V and J genes are TRBV7-9 and TRBJ1-2, with TRBD1 as a possible D gene (5 bases). This CDR3 is 14 amino acids long. CDR1 is SEHNR and CDR2 is FQNEAQ in the germline V gene (reference sequence). Between the trimmed V and J ends, which lost 5 bases and 4 bases, there was a span of 14 bases. The CDR3, as DNA: TGTGCCAGCAGCCCCTCCCAGGGTTTCTATGGCTACACCTTC. Its protein product is CASSPSQGFYGYTF.

This clone appeared once. The V call is TRBV9, the J call TRBJ1-1; 7 positions agree with TRBD1. J was trimmed by 5 bases and V by 4 bases; bases with no gene match: 8. Germline values: CDR1 SGDLS, CDR2 YYNGEE. The CDR3 sequence is 14 residues long. The CDR3 nucleotides read TGTGCCAGCAGCCGAACTGGACAGGAAACTGAAGCTTTCTTT. It translates to CASSRTGQETEAFF.

The chain is built from TRBV11-3 and TRBJ1-1; tentative D call: TRBD1 (5 bases). The V gene lost 4 bases and the J gene lost 2 bases, with 8 bases spanning the gap. The CDR3 is made up of 13 amino acids. Germline lookup yields CDR1 SGHNT and CDR2 YENEEA. The CDR3 here is CASSYTGNTEAFF. The CDR3, as DNA: TGTGCCAGCAGCTATACAGGAAACACTGAAGCTTTCTTT.

This chain joins TRBV7-2 and TRBJ1-1; 7 bases are a match to TRBD1. This CDR3 is built from 14 residues. V lost 10 bases, J lost 5 bases, and 13 bases stayed unmatched. CDR1 and CDR2 from the germline V gene are SGHTA and FQGNSA. The CDR3 protein is CAITRQGRGTEAFF. The CDR3 DNA is TGTGCCATCACCAGACAGGGCCGGGGGACTGAAGCTTTCTTT.

The gene calls are TRBV5-4 and TRBJ2-2; TRBD2 is a possible D gene (5 bases). Germline-derived CDR1 and CDR2 are SGHNT and YYREEE (reference sequence). The CDR3 extends over 14 amino acids. For the CDR3, the DNA is TGTGCGTCCAGAGAGGGTGCGAACACCGGGGAGCTGTTTTTT. Translated, it gives CASREGANTGELFF.

This clone came up once. V gene TRBV14 combines with J gene TRBJ1-3; D remains ambiguous. Trimming cost V 4 bases and J 0 bases, with 10 bases left between them. The length of the CDR3 is 15 residues. Germline V gives CDR1 SGHDN, CDR2 FVKESK. CDR3 sequence (DNA): TGTGCCAGCAGCCCATCGGCTTACTCTGGAAACACCATATATTTT. Protein product: CASSPSAYSGNTIYF.

This clone was detected only once. This rearrangement joins TRBV11-2 to TRBJ1-2; 9 bases line up with TRBD1. The CDR3 has 15 amino acids. Germline CDR1 and CDR2: SGHAT and FQNNGV. V dropped 5 bases and J dropped 5; count of bases not matched to a gene: 9. The CDR3 region has the DNA TGTGCCAGCAGCATCTCCGGGACAGGGACTTATGGCTACACCTTC. Encoded protein: CASSISGTGTYGYTF.

The gene calls are TRBV4-1 and TRBJ1-6; 10 bases agree with TRBD1. V was pared by 1 base and J by 9 bases, with 0 bases of the junction left unmatched. This CDR3 is built from 14 residues. Per the germline V gene, CDR1 is MGHRA and CDR2 is YSYEKL. CDR3 nucleotide sequence: TGCGCCAGCAGCCAAGGGGACAGGGGTTCACCCCTCCACTTT. Protein product: CASSQGDRGSPLHF.

The chain is built from TRBV5-1 and TRBJ1-3, with D tentatively TRBD1 (5 bases). Germline assignment: CDR1 SGHRS and CDR2 YFSETQ. V dropped 3 bases and J dropped 0 bases, with 13 bases sitting between them. This CDR3 spans 16 amino acids. In DNA, the CDR3 is TGCGCCAGCAGCTACGTGGGGACTGACTCTGGAAACACCATATATTTT. Translation: CASSYVGTDSGNTIYF.

This clone was detected only a few times. This chain links TRBV7-6 with TRBJ1-5; D is undetermined. CDR1 and CDR2 (germline): SGHVS, FNYEAQ. V was clipped by 5 bases and J by 6 bases, with 17 bases between them. The CDR3 extends over 15 amino acids. The CDR3 spells CASSPRGDGSQPQHF. CDR3 nucleotides: TGTGCCAGCAGCCCCCGCGGGGATGGGAGTCAGCCCCAGCATTTT.

V and J are TRBV5-1 and TRBJ2-5, with 9 bases identical to TRBD2. The V gene end was trimmed by 0 bases and the J gene end by 5 bases; junction bases not matched to a gene: 2. Per the germline V gene, CDR1 is SGHRS and CDR2 is YFSETQ. The CDR3 contains 14 residues. The CDR3 loop reads CASSLVAGDETQYF. For the CDR3, the DNA is TGCGCCAGCAGCTTGGTAGCGGGGGACGAGACCCAGTACTTC.

The V gene is TRBV4-2, the J gene TRBJ2-1, with a tentative D call TRBD1 (5 bases). The CDR3 spans 15 residues. CDR1 is LGHNA and CDR2 is YNFKEQ in the germline V gene. V gave up 0 bases and J gave up 6 bases, with 12 bases separating them. CDR3 protein: CASSQEWAGFNEQFF. The CDR3 DNA is TGTGCCAGCAGCCAAGAATGGGCAGGGTTCAATGAGCAGTTCTTC.

The chain links TRBV10-2 to TRBJ2-7, with D perhaps TRBD2 (7 bases). The CDR3 has 15 residues. V was clipped by 6 bases and J by 2 bases, with 17 bases between them. Looked up from germline, CDR1 is WSHSY and CDR2 is SAAADI. CDR3 DNA: TGCGCCAGCAGCTACGGGCGGGGGCCCACCTACGAGCAGTACTTC. As protein: CASSYGRGPTYEQYF.

This clone appeared once. The rearrangement joins TRBV4-3 to TRBJ1-2; TRBD1 aligns across 7 bases. Germline values: CDR1 LGHNA, CDR2 YSLEER. After removal of 0 bases from V and 8 bases from J, the junction contained 9 bases not matched to a gene. CDR3 length: 15 residues. Written as DNA, the CDR3 is TGCGCCAGCAGCCAAGAAGGAAACAGGGGAGCGGGCTACACCTTC. Protein sequence: CASSQEGNRGAGYTF.

This clone appeared a few times. The J gene is TRBJ1-1, the V gene TRBV7-2; a weak D match, TRBD1 (5 bases). This CDR3 is built from 13 residues. V lost 6 bases, J lost 0 bases, and 8 bases lay in between. Germline lookup yields CDR1 SGHTA and CDR2 FQGNSA. In DNA form, the CDR3 reads TGTGCCAGCAGTTCAGGGATGAACACTGAAGCTTTCTTT. It encodes CASSSGMNTEAFF.

This clone has only a few counts. The V and J genes are TRBV2 and TRBJ1-5, with 8 bases identical to TRBD1. V shed 11 bases and J 4 bases; nucleotides not matched to a gene: 7. Germline values: CDR1 SNHLY, CDR2 FYNNEI. The CDR3 spans 13 residues. This CDR3 is CAGKGQANQPQHF. CDR3 coding DNA: TGTGCCGGTAAGGGACAGGCGAATCAGCCCCAGCATTTT.

The chain uses TRBV7-2 and TRBJ2-3; TRBD1 is a possible D gene (6 bases). V lost 2 bases, J lost 2 bases, and 11 bases lay in between. Per the germline V gene, CDR1 is SGHTA and CDR2 is FQGNSA. There are 15 residues in the CDR3. The CDR3 DNA reads TGTGCCAGCAGCTTAAGGTGGACAGACACAGATACGCAGTATTTT. Residues: CASSLRWTDTDTQYF.

J is TRBJ2-3 and V is TRBV29-1; 16 nucleotides align to TRBD2. Germline assignment: CDR1 SQVTM and CDR2 ANQGSEA. V shed 7 bases, J shed 1 base, and the junction held 2 bases outside the gene matches. The CDR3 runs to 15 residues. CDR3 amino acids: CSAGTSGGGTDTQYF. DNA of the CDR3: TGCAGCGCCGGGACTAGCGGGGGGGGCACAGATACGCAGTATTTT.